The 14 T cell receptor beta chains reported below all come from one sample, sequenced in a study of cytomegalovirus exposure and HLA in healthy donors. 13 Jbeta primers and 60 Vbeta primers were used for the PCR. The protocol was immunoSEQ multiplex PCR, while the TCRdb copy is restricted to in-frame clones and leaves out a portion. The table has about 120,000 clones, under 90% seen once. Sequencing used PBMCs. These receptors all stem from a female donor in good health and CMV-seropositive.

The rearrangement uses TRBV28 and TRBJ2-7; 8 bases line up with TRBD2. The CDR3 has 15 residues. The ends lost 6 bases at V and 4 bases at J; junction bases unmatched: 11. The germline V gene has CDR1 MDHEN and CDR2 SYDVKM. The CDR3 DNA reads as TGTGCCAGCAGCCCCGGGACGGGGGGGTTGTACGAGCAGTACTTC. It is translated as CASSPGTGGLYEQYF.

The count of this clone is one. The J gene is TRBJ1-1, the V gene TRBV5-1; D call uncertain. V lost 6 bases, J lost 0 bases, and 12 bases lay in between. This CDR3 comprises 14 residues. CDR1 SGHRS and CDR2 YFSETQ come from the germline V gene. The CDR3 protein is CASNGELMNTEAFF. DNA of the CDR3: TGCGCCAGCAACGGGGAGCTTATGAACACTGAAGCTTTCTTT.

This rearrangement joins TRBV5-1 to TRBJ2-7, with D perhaps TRBD2 (6 bases). CDR1 is SGHRS and CDR2 is YFSETQ in the germline V gene. Trimming shortened V by 4 bases and J by 0 bases, and 14 bases separated the two germline ends. The CDR3 runs 15 residues. CDR3 DNA: TGCGCCAGCAGCGACCTTGGCGGGGTCTCCTACGAGCAGTACTTC. Amino acid sequence: CASSDLGGVSYEQYF.

The gene calls are TRBV5-1 and TRBJ2-3; D might be TRBD2 (6 bases). This CDR3 is 17 amino acids long. V shed 0 bases and J shed 0 bases, with 14 bases lying between them. Germline-derived CDR1 and CDR2 are SGHRS and YFSETQ. CDR3 in DNA: TGCGCCAGCAGCTTGGGTTTCACTAGCTCTAGCACAGATACGCAGTATTTT. It translates to CASSLGFTSSSTDTQYF.

This rearrangement joins TRBV5-5 to TRBJ2-7; a weak D match, TRBD2 (5 bases). Per the germline V gene, CDR1 is SGHKS and CDR2 is YYEKEE (reference sequence). This CDR3 has 15 residues. Trimming took off 2 bases at V and 5 bases at J, with 17 bases between the two ends. CDR3 DNA sequence: TGTGCCAGCAGCTTAATGTCCGGGATCCTCGACGAGCAGTACTTC. Its protein is CASSLMSGILDEQYF.

The J gene is TRBJ1-4, the V gene TRBV30; 9 positions agree with TRBD1. This CDR3 has 14 amino acids. Germline trimming cut 0 bases from V and 8 bases from J; bases unmatched to any gene: 4. In germline, CDR1 is GTSNPN, CDR2 SVGIG (reference sequence). The CDR3 spells CAWSVQGAREKLFF. As DNA, the CDR3 is TGTGCCTGGAGTGTACAGGGGGCGCGGGAAAAACTGTTTTTT.

This chain joins TRBV11-3 and TRBJ2-3; TRBD2 aligns across 7 bases. CDR3 length: 13 amino acids. Germline V gives CDR1 SGHNT, CDR2 YENEEA. Trimming took 2 bases from V and 4 from J; bases not matched to a gene: 0. The CDR3 DNA reads TGTGCCAGCAGCTTACTAGCGGCAGATACGCAGTATTTT. It specifies CASSLLAADTQYF.

This chain joins TRBV5-4 and TRBJ1-2, with D possibly TRBD1 on 5 matching bases. V was trimmed by 4 bases and J by 3 bases, leaving 16 bases between them. The CDR3 length is 15 residues. Germline V gene data show CDR1 as SGHNT and CDR2 as YYREEE (reference sequence). The CDR3 DNA is TGTGCCAGCAGCCCAATTATTGGACAATACTATGGCTACACCTTC. This encodes CASSPIIGQYYGYTF. Together with reference TRBV5-4 and TRBJ1-2, the CDR3 gives the full variable domain: ETGVTQSPTHLIKTRGQQVTLRCSSQSGHNTVSWYQQALGQGPQFIFQYYREEENGRGNFPPRFSGLQFPNYSSELNVNALELDDSALYLCASSPIIGQYYGYTFGSGTRLTVV.

J is TRBJ2-5 and V is TRBV2; D gene ambiguous. The CDR3 is 13 amino acids. V gave up 0 bases and J gave up 4 bases, with 6 bases separating them. CDR1 SNHLY and CDR2 FYNNEI come from the germline V gene. The CDR3 reads CASSEASRETQYF. The CDR3 DNA is TGTGCCAGCAGTGAAGCTAGTAGAGAGACCCAGTACTTC.

The gene calls are TRBV4-1 and TRBJ2-7; D uncertain. Germline V gene lookup returns CDR1 MGHRA and CDR2 YSYEKL. V lost 0 bases and J lost 4, with 13 bases in between. The CDR3 sequence is 15 residues long. The CDR3 DNA sequence: TGCGCCAGCAGCCAAGACAGCTCTCTGAGGTACGAGCAGTACTTC. As protein: CASSQDSSLRYEQYF.

The rearrangement joins TRBV4-1 to TRBJ2-2, with 7 bases that match TRBD1. This CDR3 region has 15 residues. J lost 6 bases, V lost 1 base, and 5 bases had no gene match. CDR1 and CDR2 (germline): MGHRA, YSYEKL. The CDR3 loop is CASSQGDRDAGELFF. In nucleotides, the CDR3 is TGCGCCAGCAGCCAAGGCGACAGGGACGCCGGGGAGCTGTTTTTT.

The CDR3 is CASSPTGQLIYEQYF. As DNA, the CDR3 is TGTGCCAGCAGCCCAACGGGACAGCTTATCTACGAGCAGTACTTC. The chain has TRBV7-2 and TRBJ2-7; TRBD1 agrees at 7 bases. The CDR3 totals 15 residues. V was pared by 5 bases and J by 3 bases, with 10 bases of the junction left unmatched. Germline V gene lookup returns CDR1 SGHTA and CDR2 FQGNSA. Complete variable domain (other parts from reference TRBV7-2 and TRBJ2-7): GAGVSQSPSNKVTEKGKDVELRCDPISGHTALYWYRQSLGQGLEFLIYFQGNSAPDKSGLPSDRFSAERTGGSVSTLTIQRTQQEDSAVYLCASSPTGQLIYEQYFGPGTRLTVT.

The chain carries TRBV30 and TRBJ1-4; TRBD1 aligns across 8 bases. CDR3 length: 16 residues. V shed 0 bases and J 5 bases; nucleotides not matched to a gene: 8. Germline lookup yields CDR1 GTSNPN and CDR2 SVGIG (reference sequence). CDR3 in DNA: TGTGCCTGGAGTGTATTCGGGGGACAGGTGAATGAAAAACTGTTTTTT. It yields the protein CAWSVFGGQVNEKLFF.

This rearrangement joins TRBV5-1 to TRBJ1-5; perhaps TRBD1 as D (6 bases). Germline assignment: CDR1 SGHRS and CDR2 YFSETQ. Trimming cost V 1 base and J 1 base, with 9 bases left between them. This CDR3 has 15 residues. The CDR3, as DNA: TGCGCCAGCAGCTTGTCAGGGGCGAGCAATCAGCCCCAGCATTTT. Amino acid sequence: CASSLSGASNQPQHF.